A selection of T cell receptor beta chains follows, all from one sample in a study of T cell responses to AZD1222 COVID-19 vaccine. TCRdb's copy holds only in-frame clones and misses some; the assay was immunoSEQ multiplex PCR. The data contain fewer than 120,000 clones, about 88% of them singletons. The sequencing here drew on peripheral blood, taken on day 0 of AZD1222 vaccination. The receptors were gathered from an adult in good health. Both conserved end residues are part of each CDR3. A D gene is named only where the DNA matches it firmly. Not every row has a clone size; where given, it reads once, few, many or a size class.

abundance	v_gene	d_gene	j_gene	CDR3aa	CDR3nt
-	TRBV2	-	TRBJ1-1	CASSVYMNTEAFF	TGTGCCAGCAGTGTTTATATGAACACTGAAGCTTTCTTT
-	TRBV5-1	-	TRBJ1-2	CASSPGRSHGDGYTF	TGCGCCAGCAGCCCGGGACGGAGCCATGGGGATGGCTACACCTTC
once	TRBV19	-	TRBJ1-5	CASSIRVWQPQHF	TGTGCCAGTAGTATAAGGGTTTGGCAGCCCCAGCATTTT
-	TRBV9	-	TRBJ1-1	CASSLGQSNTEAFF	TGTGCCAGCAGCCTCGGACAGTCGAACACTGAAGCTTTCTTT
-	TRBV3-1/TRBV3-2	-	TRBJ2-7	CASSQSAFTSYEQYF	TGTGCCAGCAGCCAATCGGCCTTCACCTCCTACGAGCAGTACTTC
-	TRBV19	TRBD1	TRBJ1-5	CASNQGGSNQPQHF	TGTGCCAGTAATCAGGGGGGTAGCAATCAGCCCCAGCATTTT
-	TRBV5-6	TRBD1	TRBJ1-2	CASSLGNRGAYGYTF	TGTGCCAGCAGCTTGGGGAACAGGGGGGCCTATGGCTACACCTTC
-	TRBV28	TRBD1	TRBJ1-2	CASSSMDRFTNYGYTF	TGTGCCAGCAGTTCCATGGACAGGTTCACTAACTATGGCTACACCTTC
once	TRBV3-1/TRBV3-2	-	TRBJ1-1	CASSQGRRETEAFF	TGTGCCAGCAGCCAAGGCAGAAGGGAAACTGAAGCTTTCTTT
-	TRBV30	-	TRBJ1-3	CAWSVLGGFGNTIYF	TGTGCCTGGAGTGTACTCGGGGGATTTGGAAACACCATATATTTT
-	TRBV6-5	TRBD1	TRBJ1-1	CASRDMDRARAFF	TGTGCCAGCAGGGATATGGACAGGGCGCGAGCTTTCTTT
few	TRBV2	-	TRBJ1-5	CASREYRGGNQPQHF	TGTGCCAGCAGAGAGTATAGGGGCGGCAATCAGCCCCAGCATTTT
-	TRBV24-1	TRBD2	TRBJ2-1	CATSDSAGANSYNEQFF	TGTGCCACCAGTGACTCAGCGGGAGCAAATTCCTACAATGAGCAGTTCTTC
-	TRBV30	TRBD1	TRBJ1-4	CAWGQGAALNEKLFF	TGTGCCTGGGGACAGGGGGCCGCCCTTAATGAAAAACTGTTTTTT